The 27 T cell receptor beta chains reported below all come from one sample, sequenced in a study of CD8+ T cells in alopecia areata. The authors extracted RNA and reverse transcribed it into cDNA as the sequencing template. Here immunoSEQ multiplex PCR was the method, and the copy in TCRdb shows in-frame clones only, minus some. The sample consists of approximately 280,000 clones, 58% of them appearing once. Noted treatment: oral pan-JAK inhibitor, 5-10 mg twice daily. The sample was CD4+ T cells sorted from blood, taken at week 24, from a patient treated with tofacitinib. The receptors come from a human donor with alopecia areata.

This clone has just a few counts. CDR3 coding DNA: TGCAGCGTTGTGCGACAGGGTGTCTCCAATGAGCAGTTCTTC. Translation gives CSVVRQGVSNEQFF. The chain combines TRBV29-1 with TRBJ2-1; 7 positions agree with TRBD1. The CDR3 runs to 14 residues. Germline values: CDR1 SQVTM, CDR2 ANQGSEA. V gave up 4 bases and J gave up 6 bases; unmatched junction bases: 9.

The chain joins TRBV4-1 to TRBJ2-2; D is unresolved. In germline, CDR1 is MGHRA, CDR2 YSYEKL. Trimming left V 1 base short and J 0 bases short, with 12 bases between. This CDR3 is built from 17 residues. The CDR3 here is CASSQALRIPNTGELFF. DNA for the CDR3: TGCGCCAGCAGCCAAGCACTTAGGATCCCGAACACCGGGGAGCTGTTTTTT.

The chain couples TRBV30 to TRBJ2-5, with D perhaps matching TRBD2 (6 bases). CDR1 and CDR2 from the germline V gene are GTSNPN and SVGIG (reference sequence). The germline V and J ends were trimmed by 2 bases and 5 bases, with 15 bases remaining between them. The CDR3 length is 14 residues. CDR3 nucleotide sequence: TGTGCCTGGAGTCTGACTAGTGCCGCCGAGACCCAGTACTTC. Translating it yields CAWSLTSAAETQYF.

In this sample, this clone turned up once. The chain is built from TRBV7-2 and TRBJ1-1; D possibly corresponds to TRBD1 (5 bases). Trimming pared 3 bases from V and 0 bases from J, leaving 17 bases between. Germline V lookup: CDR1 SGHTA, CDR2 FQGNSA. This CDR3 has 17 amino acids. In DNA form, the CDR3 reads TGTGCCAGCAGCTTTCGGGGACCGGGTGCGTTGAACACTGAAGCTTTCTTT. Its translation is CASSFRGPGALNTEAFF.

The chain uses TRBV30 and TRBJ2-7; 9 positions agree with TRBD1. The trim removed 5 bases at V and 0 bases at J, leaving 14 bases unmatched. The V gene's germline CDR1 is GTSNPN and CDR2 SVGIG (reference sequence). The CDR3 is 17 amino acids. The CDR3 DNA follows: TGTGCCTGGGCCCCCGGGACAGGGTATATGAGCTCCTACGAGCAGTACTTC. The encoded protein is CAWAPGTGYMSSYEQYF.

Concerning this clone itself: The identical CDR3 is also encoded by other nucleotide sequences in the sample. The V call is TRBV29-1, the J call TRBJ1-2; the D is unclear. The ends were cut back, 1 base at V and 4 bases at J, with 4 bases in the middle. This CDR3 has 11 amino acids. The germline V gene encodes CDR1 SQVTM and CDR2 ANQGSEA. The CDR3 nucleotides are TGCAGCGTTGAAGGAAGCTATGGCTACACCTTC. This sequence encodes CSVEGSYGYTF.

This rearrangement joins TRBV29-1 to TRBJ2-3; no clear D. The length of the CDR3 is 14 residues. Looked up from germline, CDR1 is SQVTM and CDR2 is ANQGSEA. The ends were cut back, 7 bases at V and 2 bases at J, with 16 bases in the middle. The CDR3 spells CSARFGRVTDTQYF. CDR3 nucleotides: TGCAGCGCCCGGTTTGGAAGGGTCACAGATACGCAGTATTTT.

The J gene is TRBJ2-4, the V gene TRBV28; no reliable D call. V lost 0 bases to trimming and J lost 15 bases, with 9 bases between them. The CDR3 runs to 11 residues. Germline lookup yields CDR1 MDHEN and CDR2 SYDVKM. Written as DNA, the CDR3 is TGTGCCAGCAGTTTATGGGGGTCGATGTACTTC. Translated: CASSLWGSMYF.

The V gene is TRBV6-5, the J gene TRBJ2-3; D perhaps matches TRBD1 (6 bases). The V and J ends lost 2 bases and 4 bases respectively, with 13 bases between them. Per the germline V gene, CDR1 is MNHEY and CDR2 is SVGAGI. This CDR3 contains 15 residues. The CDR3 protein is CASSYLGAQADTQYF. The CDR3 nucleotides read TGTGCCAGCAGTTACCTGGGGGCGCAGGCAGATACGCAGTATTTT.

There are a few counts of this clone. The CDR3 nucleotides read TGCAGCGCCCTTCACAGGGGAAGCCGAGAGACCCAGTACTTC. Translation gives CSALHRGSRETQYF. The rearrangement links TRBV29-1 to TRBJ2-5; 7 bases line up with TRBD1. The trim removed 7 bases at V and 4 bases at J, leaving 12 bases unmatched. This CDR3 spans 14 amino acids. Germline loops: CDR1 SQVTM, CDR2 ANQGSEA.

This clone was observed a few times. The rearrangement links TRBV5-1 to TRBJ1-3, with a possible D match to TRBD1 (5 bases). V lost 4 bases and J lost 0, with 17 bases in between. The CDR3 consists of 17 residues. CDR1 SGHRS and CDR2 YFSETQ come from the germline V gene. The CDR3 is CASSTGQGRNSGNTIYF. CDR3 in DNA: TGCGCCAGCAGCACCGGGCAGGGCCGGAACTCTGGAAACACCATATATTTT.

The chain carries TRBV2 and TRBJ1-6, with D possibly TRBD1 on 6 matching bases. Trimming took off 6 bases at V and 0 bases at J, with 9 bases between the two ends. This CDR3 is built from 15 residues. Germline-derived CDR1 and CDR2 are SNHLY and FYNNEI. The DNA for the CDR3 is TGTGCCAGCAGAACAGGGAGCTCCTATAATTCACCCCTCCACTTT. Its translation: CASRTGSSYNSPLHF.

This sequence joins TRBV5-6 and TRBJ1-2; no definite D call. This CDR3 spans 13 amino acids. V lost 4 bases, J lost 4 bases, and 11 bases lay in between. Germline assignment: CDR1 SGHDT and CDR2 YYEEEE. DNA of the CDR3: TGTGCCAGCAGCGCGTCAGCAGTCTATGGCTACACCTTC. Encoded protein: CASSASAVYGYTF.

V and J are TRBV7-2 and TRBJ2-2; the D is unclear. Germline V gives CDR1 SGHTA, CDR2 FQGNSA. Trimming took 5 bases from V and 0 from J, leaving 10 bases between them. This CDR3 region has 15 residues. The CDR3 coding sequence is TGTGCCAGCAGCCCGCGAGTCGCGAACACCGGGGAGCTGTTTTTT. This sequence encodes CASSPRVANTGELFF.

J is TRBJ1-2 and V is TRBV29-1, with 9 bases fitting TRBD1. Germline lookup yields CDR1 SQVTM and CDR2 ANQGSEA. The J segment lost 7 bases and the V segment lost 5 bases, leaving 17 bases of the junction unmatched. The CDR3 totals 16 residues. This CDR3 is CSVSIGTGSLTGGYTF. The CDR3 nucleotides are TGCAGCGTTTCCATCGGGACAGGGTCACTGACTGGTGGCTACACCTTC.

This clone has more than one count but fewer than ten. V and J are TRBV6-6 and TRBJ2-7, with 7 bases aligning to TRBD1. V gave up 6 bases and J gave up 7 bases; unmatched junction bases: 15. CDR1 and CDR2 (germline): MNHNY, SVGAGI (reference sequence). The CDR3 spans 15 residues. CDR3 protein: CASRPNTGTDGEQYF. Here the CDR3 DNA reads TGTGCCAGCAGACCAAACACCGGGACAGATGGAGAGCAGTACTTC.

V and J are TRBV25-1 and TRBJ1-2, with 7 bases aligning to TRBD1. The CDR3 has 14 residues. V lost 1 base and J lost 4; bases outside the gene matches: 3. The germline V gene has CDR1 MGHDK and CDR2 SYGVNS. The CDR3 sequence: CASSESGDSYGYTF. The CDR3 DNA reads as TGTGCCAGCAGTGAATCGGGGGACAGCTATGGCTACACCTTC.

This clone has a handful of counts. The chain links TRBV11-2 to TRBJ2-1, with 7 bases that match TRBD1. The CDR3 runs 14 residues. Losses at the gene ends were 1 base for V and 6 bases for J; bases not matched to a gene: 3. Germline CDR1 reads SGHAT; CDR2 reads FQNNGV. The CDR3 loop reads CASSLGNRGNEQFF. The CDR3 DNA sequence: TGTGCCAGCAGCTTAGGAAACAGGGGCAATGAGCAGTTCTTC.

The rearrangement uses TRBV18 and TRBJ1-1; the D gene is possibly TRBD1 (6 bases). The CDR3 is made up of 15 amino acids. V gave up 4 bases and J gave up 5 bases, with 17 bases separating them. Germline CDR1 reads KGHSH; CDR2 reads LQKENI. The CDR3 region is CASSLQQGGETEAFF. The CDR3 DNA reads TGTGCCAGCTCACTCCAACAGGGTGGAGAGACTGAAGCTTTCTTT.

The V call is TRBV4-1, the J call TRBJ2-3; 10 nucleotides agree with TRBD1. The ends lost 0 bases at V and 7 bases at J; junction bases unmatched: 7. CDR1 and CDR2 from the germline V gene are MGHRA and YSYEKL. This CDR3 is built from 16 residues. In DNA form, the CDR3 reads TGCGCCAGCAGCCAAGATAGGGACAGGGGAATACATACGCAGTATTTT. It specifies CASSQDRDRGIHTQYF.

The chain couples TRBV29-1 to TRBJ1-1; the D is unclear. Trimming took off 4 bases at V and 6 bases at J, with 9 bases between the two ends. CDR1 is SQVTM and CDR2 is ANQGSEA in the germline V gene. The CDR3 loop spans 11 amino acids. The CDR3 here is CSVVVVAEAFF. The CDR3 region has the DNA TGCAGCGTTGTCGTCGTGGCTGAAGCTTTCTTT.

The chain recombines TRBV30 with TRBJ2-1; D uncertain. Germline CDR1 reads GTSNPN; CDR2 reads SVGIG (reference sequence). The length of the CDR3 is 13 residues. With 2 bases removed from V and 9 bases from J, the gap between germline ends came to 14 bases. For the CDR3, the DNA is TGTGCCTGGAGTAGTGAGTACGGAAGTGAGCAGTTCTTC. Translation: CAWSSEYGSEQFF.

There are a few counts of this clone. The rearrangement links TRBV10-3 to TRBJ1-4, with 12 bases matching TRBD1. Germline V CDR1 and CDR2: ENHRY, SYGVKD. The CDR3 runs to 15 residues. The trim removed 6 bases at V and 8 bases at J, leaving 7 bases unmatched. Here the CDR3 DNA reads TGTGCCATCAGCTCCGGGACAGGGGGCAACGAAAAACTGTTTTTT. It codes for CAISSGTGGNEKLFF.

The sample holds a few counts of this clone. The genes are TRBV29-1 and TRBJ2-5, with D unclear. Germline loops: CDR1 SQVTM, CDR2 ANQGSEA. V was cut by 2 bases and J by 0 bases, with 10 bases left in between. The CDR3 sequence is 14 residues long. In DNA, the CDR3 is TGCAGCGTTGAACGGATTCTGTACCAAGAGACCCAGTACTTC. Its protein is CSVERILYQETQYF. The full variable domain, in which reference TRBV29-1 and TRBJ2-5 provide the parts outside the CDR3, is SAVISQKPSRDICQRGTSLTIQCQVDSQVTMMFWYRQQPGQSLTLIATANQGSEATYESGFVIDKFPISRPNLTFSTLTVSNMSPEDSSIYLCSVERILYQETQYFGPGTRLLVL.

The CDR3 DNA follows: TGTGCCAGCAGCCCTCGGGGCGATTCACCCCTCCACTTT. Its protein is CASSPRGDSPLHF. The chain employs TRBV11-3 and TRBJ1-6, with D perhaps matching TRBD1 (5 bases). Germline lookup yields CDR1 SGHNT and CDR2 YENEEA. The CDR3 runs 13 residues. V was cut by 5 bases and J by 8 bases, with 10 bases left in between.

This clone showed up just a few times. The CDR3 region is CASREQVNTEAFF. DNA of the CDR3: TGTGCCAGCAGGGAACAGGTGAACACTGAAGCTTTCTTT. The J gene is TRBJ1-1, the V gene TRBV6-1; maybe TRBD1 (5 bases). Germline CDR1 and CDR2: MNHNS and SASEGT. The V gene lost 6 bases and the J gene lost 0 bases, with 8 bases spanning the gap. The CDR3 is 13 residues long.

This clone was recorded a few times. The V and J genes are TRBV6-5 and TRBJ1-1; D may be TRBD1 (5 bases). Germline V gene lookup returns CDR1 MNHEY and CDR2 SVGAGI. V lost 0 bases to trimming and J lost 6 bases, with 14 bases between them. The CDR3 has 15 amino acids. Written as DNA, the CDR3 is TGTGCCAGCAGTTACTCTAGCAGGGAGGGTGCTGAAGCTTTCTTT. Amino acids: CASSYSSREGAEAFF.